This is a list of T cell receptor beta chains from one sample in a study of radiation and T cells in renal cell carcinoma. Sequenced by immunoSEQ multiplex PCR; TCRdb stores in-frame clones only, minus some. The sample includes 150,000 to 180,000 clones, roughly 89% seen only once; the top ten take 10% to 15%. Sequencing was performed on blood, taken from a patient whose treatment included radiotherapy and nephrectomy. These receptors came from a woman in her fifties or sixties with renal cell carcinoma. CDR3s include the opening cysteine and the closing phenylalanine or tryptophan. D genes are given only for firm matches. Only part of the rows carry a size: once, few, many, or a class if the clone is expanded.

NA TRBJ1-1 NA TRBV7-9 CASSLEVDTEAFF TGTGCCAGCAGCTTAGAGGTTGACACTGAAGCTTTCTTT
TRBD1 TRBJ2-3 NA TRBV5-6 CASSGTGTDTQYF TGTGCCAGCAGCGGGACAGGCACAGATACGCAGTATTTT
NA TRBJ1-4 NA TRBV7-2 CASSLAVTQSGEKLFF TGTGCCAGCAGCTTAGCGGTGACCCAGTCGGGCGAAAAACTGTTTTTT
TRBD1 TRBJ1-1 few TRBV5-1 CASSQGQGGTEAFF TGCGCCAGCAGCCAAGGACAGGGGGGCACTGAAGCTTTCTTT
TRBD1 TRBJ2-7 NA TRBV5-4 CASSFGGQGAYEQYF TGTGCCAGCAGCTTTGGCGGACAGGGGGCCTACGAGCAGTACTTC
TRBD2 TRBJ2-3 NA TRBV5-6 CASSPQIGLAGNTQYF TGTGCCAGCAGCCCTCAGATCGGACTAGCGGGGAATACGCAGTATTTT
NA TRBJ2-5 NA TRBV10-3 CAISEGGGQETQYF TGTGCCATCAGTGAGGGTGGGGGGCAAGAGACCCAGTACTTC
NA TRBJ2-3 NA TRBV6-6 CASTSGSTDTQYF TGTGCCAGCACCTCCGGTAGCACAGATACGCAGTATTTT
NA TRBJ2-3 NA TRBV10-1 CASSERGSSTDTQYF TGCGCCAGCAGTGAGAGGGGCTCTAGCACAGATACGCAGTATTTT
TRBD1 TRBJ1-4 once TRBV4-2 CASSQAGQGPRKLFF TGTGCCAGCAGCCAAGCGGGACAGGGTCCCCGAAAACTGTTTTTT
TRBD1 TRBJ1-1 NA TRBV7-2 CASSPQGGTEAFF TGTGCCAGCAGCCCCCAGGGGGGGACTGAAGCTTTCTTT
TRBD2 TRBJ2-7 NA TRBV4-2 CASSATSGGYEQYF TGTGCCAGCAGCGCGACTAGCGGGGGCTACGAGCAGTACTTC
NA TRBJ1-1 NA TRBV7-8 CASSLRVGGPSSGTEAFF TGTGCCAGCAGCTTACGGGTGGGAGGCCCATCTTCGGGGACTGAAGCTTTCTTT
NA TRBJ2-1 once TRBV14 CASSQEGGRTHEQFF TGTGCCAGCAGCCAAGAGGGCGGAAGGACTCATGAGCAGTTCTTC
NA TRBJ2-6 once TRBV19 CATKPYASGANVLTF TGTGCCACCAAGCCCTATGCGTCTGGGGCCAACGTCCTGACTTTC
NA TRBJ2-7 NA TRBV6-5 CASKFGEGRSYEQYF TGTGCCAGCAAGTTCGGTGAAGGGAGGTCCTACGAGCAGTACTTC
NA TRBJ2-7 once TRBV19 CASSIGTTSYEQYF TGTGCCAGTAGTATAGGAACAACCTCCTACGAGCAGTACTTC
TRBD1 TRBJ2-1 once TRBV7-9 CASSFYRGRVRSNEQFF TGTGCCAGCAGCTTCTACAGGGGGCGGGTTCGGTCCAATGAGCAGTTCTTC
TRBD2 TRBJ2-3 NA TRBV30 CAWSGHVAGGNTQYF TGTGCCTGGAGTGGACACGTAGCGGGGGGGAATACGCAGTATTTT
NA TRBJ2-2 NA TRBV15 CATSRVLDTGELFF TGTGCCACCAGCAGAGTACTTGACACCGGGGAGCTGTTTTTT
TRBD1 TRBJ1-4 NA TRBV7-9 CASSLLDRGRTNEKLFF TGTGCCAGCAGCTTACTAGACAGGGGGCGGACTAATGAAAAACTGTTTTTT
NA TRBJ1-5 NA TRBV7-9 CASSLGDTGNQPQHF TGTGCCAGCAGCTTAGGCGACACAGGGAATCAGCCCCAGCATTTT
TRBD1 TRBJ2-7 NA TRBV11-3 CASSLGRTGGDYEQYF TGTGCCAGCAGCTTAGGCAGGACAGGGGGCGACTACGAGCAGTACTTC
TRBD1 TRBJ2-7 once TRBV19 CASSGLNRGRYEQYF TGTGCCAGTAGTGGCTTGAACAGGGGGCGTTACGAGCAGTACTTC
NA TRBJ1-1 NA TRBV9 CASSAGDNTEAFF TGTGCCAGCAGCGCGGGTGATAACACTGAAGCTTTCTTT
NA TRBJ1-6 NA TRBV25-1 CASSELYGYGGNSPLHF TGTGCCAGCAGTGAATTGTACGGGTACGGCGGTAATTCACCCCTCCACTTT
TRBD2 TRBJ2-7 NA TRBV6-1 CASSEFGLAVTYEQYF TGTGCCAGCAGTGAATTTGGACTAGCGGTGACCTACGAGCAGTACTTC
NA TRBJ1-2 NA TRBV6-6 CASSLPGSQDYGYTF TGTGCCAGCAGTTTACCCGGAAGTCAGGACTATGGCTACACCTTC
TRBD2 TRBJ2-5 NA TRBV7-9 CAGGLAGFQETQYF TGTGCCGGGGGACTAGCGGGTTTCCAAGAGACCCAGTACTTC
TRBD2 TRBJ2-3 NA TRBV2 CASRTSGGARISTDTQYF TGTGCCAGCCGGACTAGCGGGGGGGCCAGGATTAGCACAGATACGCAGTATTTT
TRBD2 TRBJ2-5 NA TRBV6-1 CASSEYGGGETQYF TGTGCCAGCAGTGAATACGGCGGGGGGGAGACCCAGTACTTC
NA TRBJ2-2 NA TRBV18 CASSPRAGTGELFF TGTGCCAGCTCACCACGAGCAGGCACCGGGGAGCTGTTTTTT
NA TRBJ2-7 NA TRBV6-5 CASSYSEQGGQYF TGTGCCAGCAGTTACTCAGAGCAGGGAGGGCAGTACTTC
NA TRBJ1-1 NA TRBV9 CASSYTANTEAFF TGTGCCAGCAGCTATACAGCGAACACTGAAGCTTTCTTT
NA TRBJ2-3 NA TRBV7-2 CASSPISPDTQYF TGTGCCAGCAGCCCTATCTCCCCAGATACGCAGTATTTT
NA TRBJ2-5 NA TRBV25-1 CASSAGGQETQYF TGTGCCAGCAGTGCCGGGGGCCAGGAGACCCAGTACTTC
NA TRBJ1-4 NA TRBV30 CAWTGADYEKLFF TGTGCCTGGACGGGGGCAGATTATGAAAAACTGTTTTTT